Listed here are 8 T cell receptor beta chains from one sample, sequenced in a study of shared clonotypes between healthy human individuals. Sequencing used immunoSEQ multiplex PCR; TCRdb keeps in-frame clones, though not all of them. The sample lists 2,500,000 or so clones, 85% to 95% seen once, with 0.37% in the top ten. Sequenced: naive CD4+ T cells from PBMCs. Noted subset: CD45RA+ positively selected. The origin of the receptors is a man aged 18 to 29 in good health. Some clones in this sample may be carry-over from other donors' samples.

As DNA, the CDR3 is TGTGCCAGCAGCTTAGGCTTTAGCGCGATCTACAATGAGCAGTTCTTC. It yields the protein CASSLGFSAIYNEQFF. The chain couples TRBV7-3 to TRBJ2-1; TRBD2 is a possible D gene (5 bases). Trimming pared 2 bases from V and 3 bases from J, leaving 14 bases between. Germline loops: CDR1 SGHTA, CDR2 FQGTGA. This CDR3 is 16 amino acids long.

Note on this clone: One end of the junction fails to match germline, which may point to a read error. The chain uses TRBV5-1 and TRBJ2-5; D gene unclear. The CDR3 is 12 amino acids. The germline CDR1 and CDR2 sequences are SGHRS and YFSETQ. This CDR3 reads CASRVYQETQYF. For the CDR3, the DNA is TGCGCCAGCAGGGTTTACCAGGAGACCCAGTACTTC.

The genes are TRBV28 and TRBJ1-2; 10 nucleotides align to TRBD1. The CDR3 consists of 14 residues. The junction had 7 bases not matched to a gene; V was cut back by 5 bases and J by 7 bases. The germline gives CDR1 MDHEN, CDR2 SYDVKM. The CDR3 loop reads CASSPPGQGSGYTF. CDR3 DNA: TGTGCCAGCAGTCCCCCGGGACAGGGGTCTGGCTACACCTTC.

The chain couples TRBV7-2 to TRBJ1-6, with TRBD1 matching over 10 bases. This CDR3 has 14 residues. With 6 bases clipped from V and 9 bases from J, the junction kept 5 bases outside the gene matches. Germline values: CDR1 SGHTA, CDR2 FQGNSA. CDR3 amino acids: CASRWDRGGSPLHF. CDR3 in DNA: TGTGCCAGCAGATGGGACAGGGGCGGTTCACCCCTCCACTTT.

The chain links TRBV18 to TRBJ2-4; 10 nucleotides align to TRBD1. V was pared by 0 bases and J by 8 bases, with 4 bases of the junction left unmatched. CDR3 size: 15 residues. CDR1 and CDR2 (germline): KGHSH, LQKENI. CDR3 loop: CASSPPAGQGDIQYF. The DNA of the CDR3 is TGTGCCAGCTCACCACCGGCCGGACAGGGGGACATTCAGTACTTC. The whole variable domain, filled in from reference TRBV18 and TRBJ2-4, reads NAGVMQNPRHLVRRRGQEARLRCSPMKGHSHVYWYRQLPEEGLKFMVYLQKENIIDESGMPKERFSAEFPKEGPSILRIQQVVRGDSAAYFCASSPPAGQGDIQYFGAGTRLSVL.

The V call is TRBV18, the J call TRBJ1-3; D is possibly TRBD1 (6 bases). This CDR3 has 17 residues. Germline V gives CDR1 KGHSH, CDR2 LQKENI. V was shortened by 0 bases and J by 2 bases, with 14 bases between the two germline ends. CDR3 coding DNA: TGTGCCAGCTCACCACCTGAGGGGGGCCCGACTGGAAACACCATATATTTT. This encodes CASSPPEGGPTGNTIYF.

The rearrangement joins TRBV28 to TRBJ1-5, with a weak D call TRBD1 (5 bases). The germline V gene has CDR1 MDHEN and CDR2 SYDVKM. This CDR3 contains 14 residues. With 2 bases removed from V and 7 bases from J, the gap between germline ends came to 12 bases. DNA of the CDR3: TGTGCCAGCAGTTTAAGTTGGGGCCAACAGCCCCAGCATTTT. It specifies CASSLSWGQQPQHF.

This chain uses TRBV6-5 with TRBJ1-2; 7 bases line up with TRBD1. The CDR3 length is 14 residues. Germline CDR1 MNHEY, CDR2 SVGAGI. V was pared by 2 bases and J by 7 bases, with 7 bases of the junction left unmatched. The CDR3 reads CASSYRDRESGYTF. The CDR3 region has the DNA TGTGCCAGCAGTTACCGAGACAGGGAAAGTGGCTACACCTTC.